This T cell receptor beta chain stems from a study of blood T cell repertoires in COVID-19. Per the germline V gene, CDR1 is MNHEY and CDR2 is SVGAGI. This CDR3 region has 15 residues. With 0 bases clipped from V and 6 bases from J, the junction kept 4 bases outside the gene matches. Cohort allocation depended upon clinical history that participants reported. Produced via immunoSEQ multiplex PCR; TCRdb's table is partial and in-frame only. The sample has 150,000 to 170,000 clones; about 80% are singletons. The sequence was obtained from a man between 50 and 59 years old who had recovered from COVID-19. The rearrangement joins TRBV6-5 to TRBJ1-2, with 10 bases fitting TRBD1. The specimen sequenced was PBMCs or T cells enriched from blood (not recorded which). The CDR3 loop reads CASSYSPGTGDGYTF. The CDR3 bases are TGTGCCAGCAGTTACTCTCCCGGGACAGGGGATGGCTACACCTTC.